The sample holds many counts of the clone carrying this TCR beta chain. All enrollees were roughly 18 to 89 years old and from 20 to 25 US areas. Two negative PCRs, clearance, or symptom resolution were required of recovered Cohort 3 donors. This CDR3 comprises 15 residues. The V end was cut by 6 bases, the J end by 4 bases, with 15 bases between. Germline CDR1 MDHEN, CDR2 SYDVKM. The source of the sample is a study of blood T cell repertoires in COVID-19. Source study methods: Reference gene primers were amplified, and this amplification served to estimate nucleated cell counts. Sequencing used immunoSEQ multiplex PCR; TCRdb keeps in-frame clones, though not all of them. D and trimming were read from the DNA, whereas the V and J calls and clone size are those reported in that table. The sample has fewer than 250,000 clones; less than 85% are singletons.

The sequenced sample consisted of PBMCs or T cells enriched from blood (not recorded which). The V call is TRBV28, the J call TRBJ1-4; no reliable D call. The TCR sequence derives from a woman between 25 and 40 years old who had recovered from COVID-19. The CDR3: CASSVLDSHNEKLFF. CDR3 nucleotide sequence: TGTGCCAGCAGCGTTTTGGACTCTCATAATGAAAAACTGTTTTTT.